A selection of T cell receptor beta chains follows, all from one sample in a study of T cells in Graves' hyperthyroidism and ophthalmopathy. TCRdb independently ran MiXCR on the multiplex PCR reads; one entry per CDR3 protein. The data hold 340,000 or so distinct CDR3 sequences, with around a sixth observed a single time. Input material: blood. The receptors come from a woman between 50 and 59 years old with Graves' hyperthyroidism. Each CDR3 is given with its conserved first and last residue. D genes are given only for firm matches. Expanded clones get a size class; other rows say once, few or many, or leave the size out.

size	D	V	J	CDR3	DNA
NA	TRBD2	TRBV6-5	TRBJ2-3	CASSYREGSDTQYF	TGTGCCAGCAGTTACCGGGAGGGTTCCGATACGCAGTATTTT
NA	NA	TRBV24-1	TRBJ2-4	CATSGSTKNIQYF	TGTGCCACCAGTGGATCGACCAAAAACATTCAGTACTTC
many	NA	TRBV4-1	TRBJ2-5	CASSQEDFQETQYF	TGCGCCAGCAGCCAAGAAGACTTCCAAGAGACCCAGTACTTC
NA	NA	TRBV4-1	TRBJ1-6	CASSKGDRQGGSPLHF	TGCGCCAGCAGCAAAGGAGATAGGCAGGGCGGTTCACCCCTCCACTTT
few	NA	TRBV4-2	TRBJ2-7	CASSQETINYEQYF	TGTGCCAGCAGCCAAGAAACAATCAACTACGAGCAGTACTTC
few	TRBD1	TRBV30	TRBJ2-7	CAWSGAEGAAYEQYF	TGTGCCTGGAGTGGCGCAGAGGGGGCGGCCTACGAGCAGTACTTC
NA	NA	TRBV28	TRBJ1-2	CASSPRDRGYTF	TGTGCCAGCAGCCCCAGGGATCGCGGCTACACCTTC
few	TRBD1	TRBV20-1	TRBJ2-3	CSARVGDRGLTDTQYF	TGCAGTGCTAGAGTCGGGGACAGGGGGCTCACAGATACGCAGTATTTT
NA	NA	TRBV6-1	TRBJ1-1	CASRRQANTEAFF	TGTGCCAGCAGGCGACAGGCGAACACTGAAGCTTTCTTT
NA	NA	TRBV7-9	TRBJ2-6	CASSLFSSGANVLTF	TGTGCCAGCAGCTTATTCAGCTCTGGGGCCAACGTCCTGACTTTC
few	NA	TRBV12-3/TRBV12-4	TRBJ1-6	CASNFGTGGGSSPLHF	TGTGCCAGCAACTTCGGGACGGGTGGCGGCAGTTCACCCCTCCACTTT
many	TRBD2	TRBV20-1	TRBJ2-1	CSAKRGTSGWGNNEQFF	TGCAGTGCTAAACGTGGGACTAGCGGGTGGGGAAACAATGAGCAGTTCTTC
many	TRBD1	TRBV20-1	TRBJ2-5	CSASIWGTDRVRQAPGETQYF	TGCAGTGCTAGTATCTGGGGAACGGACAGGGTGAGGCAAGCCCCGGGGGAGACCCAGTACTTC
few	NA	TRBV12-3/TRBV12-4	TRBJ2-2	CASSLGGYTGELFF	TGTGCCAGCAGTTTGGGAGGATACACCGGGGAGCTGTTTTTT
few	NA	TRBV9	TRBJ1-3	CASSTGTDSGNTIYF	TGTGCCAGCAGCACCGGGACCGACTCTGGAAACACCATATATTTT
NA	NA	TRBV19	TRBJ2-1	CASSISGDLSYNEQFF	TGTGCCAGTAGTATTTCGGGGGACCTCTCCTACAATGAGCAGTTCTTC
NA	TRBD2	TRBV5-6	TRBJ2-1	CASSPGTSYYNEQFF	TGTGCCAGCAGCCCCGGGACTAGTTACTACAATGAGCAGTTCTTC
NA	NA	TRBV19	TRBJ1-4	CASTSWVQGPNEKLFF	TGTGCCAGTACCTCATGGGTCCAGGGGCCTAATGAAAAACTGTTTTTT
many	NA	TRBV3-1	TRBJ1-1	CASSQTWGYMNTEAFF	TGTGCCAGCAGCCAAACGTGGGGTTACATGAACACTGAAGCTTTCTTT
NA	NA	TRBV6-1	TRBJ1-1	CASEWGANTEAFF	TGTGCCAGCGAGTGGGGGGCGAACACTGAAGCTTTCTTT
NA	NA	TRBV27	TRBJ2-2	CAGSFPTGELFF	TGTGCCGGCAGTTTCCCAACCGGGGAGCTGTTTTTT
few	TRBD1	TRBV10-3	TRBJ2-2	CAISGTGPNTGELFF	TGTGCCATCAGTGGGACAGGGCCTAACACCGGGGAGCTGTTTTTT
few	NA	TRBV12-3/TRBV12-4	TRBJ2-7	CASSLMPSDPYEQYF	TGTGCCAGCAGTTTAATGCCTAGCGACCCCTACGAGCAGTACTTC
once	NA	TRBV11-1	TRBJ2-7	CASSSGLTSREQYF	TGTGCCAGCAGCTCGGGTCTTACGTCACGCGAGCAGTACTTC
NA	NA	TRBV2	TRBJ1-2	CASNYGYTF	TGTGCCAGCAACTATGGCTACACCTTC
many	NA	TRBV13	TRBJ1-4	CASSLGVRVEKLFF	TGTGCCAGCAGCTTAGGTGTAAGGGTCGAAAAACTGTTTTTT
many	TRBD1	TRBV3-1	TRBJ2-1	CASSRWGVGQAYNEQFF	TGTGCCAGCAGCCGCTGGGGTGTGGGACAGGCCTACAATGAGCAGTTCTTC
many	TRBD2	TRBV6-1	TRBJ2-3	CASSEVSGSLDTQYF	TGTGCCAGCAGTGAAGTGAGCGGGAGTTTGGATACGCAGTATTTT
many	NA	TRBV3-1	TRBJ2-2	CASSQDGGSNTGELFF	TGTGCCAGCAGCCAAGATGGGGGATCGAACACCGGGGAGCTGTTTTTT
NA	TRBD2	TRBV27	TRBJ2-1	CASSPGWGGEGNEQFF	TGTGCCAGCAGCCCCGGTTGGGGGGGGGAGGGAAATGAGCAGTTCTTC
few	NA	TRBV20-1	TRBJ1-5	CSAEAGLLAYSNQPQHF	TGCAGTGCTGAAGCGGGACTTCTTGCCTATAGCAATCAGCCCCAGCATTTT
NA	TRBD2	TRBV7-8	TRBJ2-2	CASSATSGASWTGELFF	TGTGCCAGCAGCGCTACTAGCGGTGCTAGTTGGACCGGGGAGCTGTTTTTT
many	NA	TRBV6-1	TRBJ1-1	CASSTQANTEAFF	TGTGCCAGCAGTACCCAGGCCAACACTGAAGCTTTCTTT
many	NA	TRBV28	TRBJ2-5	CASSPSGSHQETQYF	TGTGCCAGCAGCCCATCGGGCAGCCACCAAGAGACCCAGTACTTC
many	NA	TRBV18	TRBJ2-5	CASSQTAGWETQYF	TGTGCCAGCTCTCAGACAGCAGGATGGGAGACCCAGTACTTC